The 8 T cell receptor beta chains below all came from one sample that was sequenced in a study of lymphopenia after photon versus proton radiotherapy. Produced via immunoSEQ multiplex PCR; TCRdb's table is partial and in-frame only. Of around 66,000 clones listed, around 87% were seen once; the top ten hold approximately 2.2%. Sequenced material: peripheral blood, taken from a patient treated with photon-based radiotherapy. The receptors shown here come from a middle-aged man with gastric cancer.

V is TRBV5-1 and J is TRBJ1-1, with a tentative D call TRBD1 (5 bases). Germline CDR1 and CDR2: SGHRS and YFSETQ. The V end lost 4 bases, the J end lost 7 bases, and 14 bases lay between the germline ends. This CDR3 comprises 13 residues. The CDR3 sequence is CASSDGTVFEAFF. The CDR3 bases are TGCGCCAGCAGCGACGGGACCGTCTTTGAAGCTTTCTTT.

The CDR3 DNA reads as TGTGCCAGCAGTGGGAGAGTTCAGATTTCCAATGGCTACACCTTC. This gives the protein CASSGRVQISNGYTF. The gene calls are TRBV6-1 and TRBJ1-2; no reliable D call. The CDR3 runs to 15 residues. Germline CDR1 reads MNHNS; CDR2 reads SASEGT. The germline V and J ends were trimmed by 4 bases and 6 bases, with 18 bases remaining between them.

This rearrangement joins TRBV10-3 to TRBJ2-7; tentatively, D is TRBD1 (5 bases). Germline values: CDR1 ENHRY, CDR2 SYGVKD. The CDR3 contains 15 residues. V gave up 0 bases and J gave up 4 bases, with 13 bases separating them. Here the CDR3 reads CAISESSQGTYEQYF. DNA of the CDR3: TGTGCCATCAGTGAGTCCAGTCAGGGTACGTACGAGCAGTACTTC.

This chain connects TRBV18 to TRBJ2-2, with TRBD1 matching over 7 bases. The CDR3 has 14 residues. J lost 3 bases, V lost 8 bases, and 6 bases had no gene match. Per the germline V gene, CDR1 is KGHSH and CDR2 is LQKENI. The CDR3 sequence: CASQQGRDTGELFF. The CDR3 bases are TGTGCCAGCCAACAGGGGCGAGACACCGGGGAGCTGTTTTTT.

By share of the sample, this clone is large. V is TRBV12-5 and J is TRBJ2-7, with unresolved D. Germline values: CDR1 LGHNT, CDR2 FRNRAP. The CDR3 runs 13 residues. The ends were cut back, 8 bases at V and 7 bases at J, with 18 bases in the middle. The CDR3 region has the DNA TGTGCTAGTTCCCTAGACACTCTGCGGGAGCAGTACTTC. Protein sequence: CASSLDTLREQYF.

V is TRBV7-9 and J is TRBJ2-5; the D gene could be TRBD1 or TRBD2 (5 bases each). V lost 5 bases and J lost 14, with 18 bases in between. The CDR3 covers 12 residues. In germline, CDR1 is SEHNR, CDR2 FQNEAQ (reference sequence). CDR3 coding DNA: TGTGCCAGCAGCCCCCGGGGACGGAGAATTTACTTC. This codes for CASSPRGRRIYF.

V and J are TRBV30 and TRBJ2-1; 8 nucleotides agree with TRBD1. CDR1 is GTSNPN, CDR2 SVGIG, per germline (reference sequence). V shed 5 bases and J 3 bases; nucleotides not matched to a gene: 3. There are 13 residues in the CDR3. The CDR3 DNA follows: TGTGCCTGGGGCGGACAGGGCTACAATGAGCAGTTCTTC. Its protein product is CAWGGQGYNEQFF. Combining the CDR3 with reference TRBV30 and TRBJ2-1 gives the whole variable domain SQTIHQWPATLVQPVGSPLSLECTVEGTSNPNLYWYRQAAGRGLQLLFYSVGIGQISSEVPQNLSASRPQDRQFILSSKKLLLSDSGFYLCAWGGQGYNEQFFGPGTRLTVL.

This chain connects TRBV4-3 to TRBJ1-4; D might be TRBD1 (6 bases). Germline V gene sequence: CDR1 LGHNA, CDR2 YSLEER. The CDR3 runs 15 residues. The germline V and J ends were trimmed by 0 bases and 8 bases, with 13 bases remaining between them. The CDR3: CASSQDGTRIEKLFF. In DNA form, the CDR3 reads TGCGCCAGCAGCCAAGACGGGACACGAATCGAAAAACTGTTTTTT.